This TCR beta chain was retrieved from a study of immune cell composition in non-small cell lung cancer. Notes on the study in general: Top 10 clone scores and clonality were higher in squamous than adenocarcinoma. No significant correlation existed between pack-years smoked and tumour clonality. Approximately 79% of squamous and about 31% of adenocarcinoma cases had tumour-associated clones >0.5%.

TCRdb's copy holds only in-frame clones and misses some; the assay was immunoSEQ multiplex PCR. The sample lists about 10,000 clones, about two thirds seen once, with about 9% in the top ten. Points on this clone: Its target is unknown.

Sequencing input: lung tumor tissue. The sequence derives from a human donor with non-small cell lung cancer.

CDR3 loop: CASSQGARGPGLVTGELFF. The CDR3, as DNA: TGTGCCAGCAGCCAGGGGGCCAGGGGGCCGGGTTTAGTGACCGGGGAGCTGTTTTTT. This chain uses TRBV4-2 with TRBJ2-2, with 8 bases lining up with TRBD1. Germline-derived CDR1 and CDR2 are LGHNA and YNFKEQ. The CDR3 runs 19 residues. V trimming: 3 bases; J trimming: 5 bases; junction bases outside the gene matches: 17.